The present entry profiles one T cell receptor (beta chain) with its context. The source of the sample is a study of blood T cell repertoires in COVID-19. Study information: From the United States, Italy and Spain came samples of acute and convalescent COVID-19.

This CDR3 region has 14 residues. The germline V and J ends were trimmed by 0 bases and 4 bases, with 9 bases remaining between them. The V gene's germline CDR1 is MNHNY and CDR2 SVGAGI (reference sequence). Methods used by the authors: Cell counts per sample came from amplifying reference gene primers. The data were produced by immunoSEQ multiplex PCR, yet TCRdb's version contains in-frame clones alone and is incomplete. V and J calls and clone size follow that table, whereas D and trimming were derived from the DNA. Here the sample spans 200,000 to 300,000 clones, approximately 80% being singletons.

V gene TRBV6-6 combines with J gene TRBJ1-2, with D tentatively TRBD1 (5 bases). The material sequenced was peripheral blood. The origin of this receptor is a man older than 75 with acute or convalescent COVID-19. The CDR3 loop reads CASSYSGGVYGYTF. The DNA of the CDR3 is TGTGCCAGCAGTTACTCTGGGGGGGTCTATGGCTACACCTTC.